A selection of T cell receptor beta chains follows, all from one sample in a study of T cells expressing NK-cell markers. TCRdb reprocessed the 5' RACE reads and keeps a single row for each CDR3 protein, giving no DNA. The sample shows 300,000 to 450,000 distinct CDR3 sequences, and about 5.2% sits with its ten largest clones. The sequencing sample was made of blood T cells: a sorted CD56 or NKG2C T cell subset, CD4+ or CD8+ T cells, or bulk PBMC T cells (not recorded which). These TCRs come from a man between 18 and 69 years old in good health. CDR3s include the opening cysteine and the closing phenylalanine or tryptophan. Each record gives: CDR3 length, J gene, V gene, CDR3 protein.

14 | TRBJ2-4 | TRBV20-1 | CSAPTGLAKNIQYF
14 | TRBJ2-6 | TRBV28 | CASFTVSGANVLTF
14 | TRBJ2-7 | TRBV20-1 | CSALPGTASYEQYF
17 | TRBJ2-1 | TRBV12-3/TRBV12-4 | CASKEGGPGYRDNEQFF
14 | TRBJ2-5 | TRBV3-1 | CASSPNGYRETQYF
14 | TRBJ1-5 | TRBV20-1 | CSASHKAADQPQHF
17 | TRBJ2-3 | TRBV5-1 | CASSLGERGLSTDTQYF
13 | TRBJ2-7 | TRBV6-1 | CASSGPRSLEQYF
16 | TRBJ2-1 | TRBV23-1 | CASSTRTSGTVLEQFF
14 | TRBJ2-5 | TRBV7-2 | CASSLAGVGETQYF
19 | TRBJ2-6 | TRBV7-6 | CASSLVSVAAGSGANVLTF
17 | TRBJ2-3 | TRBV2 | CASSDPPSIARPDTQYF
14 | TRBJ2-1 | TRBV5-1 | CASNVGEAGGPQFF
15 | TRBJ2-7 | TRBV7-3 | CASSLEAGVTYEQYF
15 | TRBJ2-2 | TRBV12-3/TRBV12-4 | CASRQGGYDTGELFF
14 | TRBJ2-7 | TRBV6-5 | CASSSVSSLYEQYF
14 | TRBJ2-7 | TRBV10-2 | CASRPLDMAYEQYF